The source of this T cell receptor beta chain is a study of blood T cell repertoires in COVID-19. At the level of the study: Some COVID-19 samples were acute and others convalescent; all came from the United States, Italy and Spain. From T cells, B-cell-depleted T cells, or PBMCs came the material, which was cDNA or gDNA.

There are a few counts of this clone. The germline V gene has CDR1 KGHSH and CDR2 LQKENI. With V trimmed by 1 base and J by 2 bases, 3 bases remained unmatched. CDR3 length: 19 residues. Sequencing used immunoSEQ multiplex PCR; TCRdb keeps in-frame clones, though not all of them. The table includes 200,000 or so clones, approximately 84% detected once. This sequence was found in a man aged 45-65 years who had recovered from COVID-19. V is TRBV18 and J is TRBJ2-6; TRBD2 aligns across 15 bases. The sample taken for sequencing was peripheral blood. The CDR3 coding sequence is TGTGCCAGCTCACCACGGACTAGCGGGAGGGCCACTGGGGCCAACGTCCTGACTTTC. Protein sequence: CASSPRTSGRATGANVLTF.